The T cell receptor beta chain described here comes from a study of blood T cell repertoires in COVID-19. Looking at the study overall: Donors in the United States, Italy and Spain gave samples during acute or convalescent COVID-19. Nucleic acid was either cDNA or gDNA, and it came from T cells, B-cell-depleted T cells, or PBMCs.

In the authors' workflow: Amplification of reference gene primers provided the estimated nucleated cell counts. The data were produced by immunoSEQ multiplex PCR, yet TCRdb's version contains in-frame clones alone and is incomplete. For V, J and clone size, that table is used; D and trimming come from the DNA. The profile shows under 150,000 clones, about 80% of them singletons. CDR3 length: 17 residues. V was clipped by 6 bases and J by 6 bases, with 23 bases between them. CDR1 KGHDR and CDR2 SFDVKD come from the germline V gene. This clonotype originated in a man between 65 and 85 years old with active or convalescent COVID-19. Sequenced input: peripheral blood. The V and J genes are TRBV24-1 and TRBJ2-1, with D tentatively TRBD2 (6 bases). CDR3 residues: CATSSRGSPRLSNEQFF. The CDR3 region has the DNA TGTGCCACCAGTTCACGGGGGAGCCCGCGACTCTCCAATGAGCAGTTCTTC.